Each of the 11 T cell receptor beta chains below was sequenced from the same sample in a study of T cell responses to AZD1222 COVID-19 vaccine. Repertoires were generated with immunoSEQ multiplex PCR, while TCRdb's copy carries only in-frame clones and drops some. The sample records 100,000 to 150,000 clones, more than 70% being singletons. The source material was peripheral blood, sampled on day 0 of AZD1222 vaccination. These receptors were obtained from an adult in good health.

This chain links TRBV5-1 with TRBJ1-1, with D hard to call. V was clipped by 5 bases and J by 1 base, with 12 bases between them. The CDR3 consists of 14 residues. The germline V gene encodes CDR1 SGHRS and CDR2 YFSETQ. The CDR3: CASSRLSANTEAFF. The CDR3 nucleotides are TGCGCCAGCAGTCGGCTCAGCGCGAACACTGAAGCTTTCTTT.

In DNA form, the CDR3 reads TGTGCCAGCAGTCGGCAGGGCAATGGCTACACCTTC. Translated: CASSRQGNGYTF. The chain links TRBV7-2 to TRBJ1-2; tentative D call: TRBD1 (5 bases). The ends were cut back, 6 bases at V and 6 bases at J, with 11 bases in the middle. This CDR3 is 12 amino acids long. The germline gives CDR1 SGHTA, CDR2 FQGNSA.

The V and J genes are TRBV9 and TRBJ1-5; D possibly corresponds to TRBD1 (6 bases). The CDR3 length is 14 residues. V was shortened by 0 bases and J by 3 bases, with 7 bases between the two germline ends. Germline lookup yields CDR1 SGDLS and CDR2 YYNGEE. In nucleotides, the CDR3 is TGTGCCAGCAGCGTAGGGGACATCAATCAGCCCCAGCATTTT. Translated, it gives CASSVGDINQPQHF.

J is TRBJ1-1 and V is TRBV7-2, with a weak D call TRBD1 (5 bases). The V and J ends lost 1 base and 0 bases respectively, with 9 bases between them. The CDR3 is 15 residues long. The germline V gene has CDR1 SGHTA and CDR2 FQGNSA. In DNA, the CDR3 is TGTGCCAGCAGCTTAGAGGGGCGGATGAACACTGAAGCTTTCTTT. Translated: CASSLEGRMNTEAFF.

V and J are TRBV9 and TRBJ1-4, with TRBD1 matching 7 bases. The CDR3 extends over 16 amino acids. The trim removed 0 bases at V and 5 bases at J, leaving 7 bases unmatched. Germline V gene data show CDR1 as SGDLS and CDR2 as YYNGEE. CDR3 DNA sequence: TGTGCCAGCAGCGTAGGACAGGGAGTCGGGAATGAAAAACTGTTTTTT. Translation gives CASSVGQGVGNEKLFF.

J is TRBJ1-5 and V is TRBV7-3; D remains unclear. The CDR3 runs to 15 residues. V gave up 2 bases and J gave up 3 bases, with 11 bases separating them. Germline V gene sequence: CDR1 SGHTA, CDR2 FQGTGA. CDR3 sequence reads: CASSLAPADNQPQHF. Here the CDR3 DNA reads TGTGCCAGCAGCTTAGCACCAGCGGACAATCAGCCCCAGCATTTT.

The chain recombines TRBV4-1 with TRBJ2-3; D remains ambiguous. Germline V gives CDR1 MGHRA, CDR2 YSYEKL. Deletions cut 0 bases from V and 0 bases from J, with 7 bases between. The CDR3 consists of 15 residues. The CDR3 region is CASSQEGDSTDTQYF. For the CDR3, the DNA is TGCGCCAGCAGCCAAGAAGGTGACAGCACAGATACGCAGTATTTT.

The chain is built from TRBV2 and TRBJ2-1; maybe TRBD2 (6 bases). V lost 7 bases and J 2 bases, leaving 12 bases between the germline ends. The CDR3 consists of 14 residues. The V gene's germline CDR1 is SNHLY and CDR2 FYNNEI. The CDR3 loop reads CASTERVTYNEQFF. The DNA for the CDR3 is TGTGCCAGCACGGAGCGGGTCACCTACAATGAGCAGTTCTTC.

This chain uses TRBV29-1 with TRBJ2-1, with D maybe TRBD1 (5 bases). Germline V gene data show CDR1 as SQVTM and CDR2 as ANQGSEA. CDR3 length equals 12 residues. The V end lost 3 bases, the J end lost 4 bases, and 7 bases lay between the germline ends. CDR3 residues: CSVEYRYNEQFF. The DNA of the CDR3 is TGCAGCGTTGAGTACAGGTACAATGAGCAGTTCTTC.

The rearrangement links TRBV19 to TRBJ2-7; 9 positions agree with TRBD1. V trimming: 3 bases; J trimming: 5 bases; junction bases outside the gene matches: 11. Germline CDR1 LNHDA, CDR2 SQIVND (reference sequence). The CDR3 contains 16 residues. The CDR3 region is CASSIPLDRGIDEQYF. In DNA form, the CDR3 reads TGTGCCAGTAGTATTCCCCTCGACAGGGGGATCGACGAGCAGTACTTC. The entire variable domain, with the rest obtained from reference TRBV19 and TRBJ2-7, is as follows: DGGITQSPKYLFRKEGQNVTLSCEQNLNHDAMYWYRQDPGQGLRLIYYSQIVNDFQKGDIAEGYSVSREKKESFPLTVTSAQKNPTAFYLCASSIPLDRGIDEQYFGPGTRLTVT.

This chain uses TRBV6-2 or TRBV6-3 with TRBJ2-7; D is undetermined. V was trimmed by 2 bases and J by 3 bases, leaving 2 bases between them. CDR1 MNHEY and CDR2 SVGEGT come from the germline V gene. CDR3 length: 11 residues. The CDR3 loop reads CASSYVYEQYF. CDR3 nucleotide sequence: TGTGCCAGCAGTTACGTCTACGAGCAGTACTTC.